This T cell receptor beta chain was documented in a study of blood T cell repertoires in COVID-19. Study-wide background: PBMCs, B-cell-depleted T cells, or T cells provided the cDNA or gDNA that made up the material.

This CDR3 contains 14 residues. Trimming pared 3 bases from V and 0 bases from J, leaving 8 bases between. Germline lookup yields CDR1 LNHDA and CDR2 SQIVND (reference sequence). Produced via immunoSEQ multiplex PCR; TCRdb's table is partial and in-frame only. The table has 200,000 to 250,000 clones, more than 75% seen once; the top ten hold approximately 8%. Patients from Seattle were sampled longitudinally, starting during active infection. The chain links TRBV19 to TRBJ1-1; D gene uncertain. What was sequenced was peripheral blood. The clonotype comes from an elderly woman with COVID-19, enrolled during active disease. The CDR3 nucleotides are TGTGCCAGTAGTATCCGGGTCATGAACACTGAAGCTTTCTTT. This translates into CASSIRVMNTEAFF.